This is a list of T cell receptor beta chains from one sample in a study of shared clonotypes between healthy human individuals. Generated by immunoSEQ multiplex PCR, the TCRdb table keeps only in-frame clones and is missing some. The data hold some 1,600,000 clones, with 95% to 99% observed a single time. Sequencing used naive CD4+ T cells sorted from blood. These receptors were collected from a man younger than 45 in good health. Each CDR3 is given without its conserved first and last residue.

TRBJ2-2	TRBV19	ASSQGAPGELF
TRBJ2-1	TRBV28	ASSSRDRVYNEQF
TRBJ2-2	TRBV27	ASSLRLAGELF
TRBJ2-7	TRBV4-1	ASSQDLSSTAREQY
TRBJ2-1	TRBV27	ASSNSGTSLDEQF
TRBJ2-1	TRBV28	ASSTGPTSGAYNEQF
TRBJ1-1	TRBV29-1	SVAGVMNTEAF
TRBJ2-1	TRBV11-2	ASSLPGLAGGLPNEQF
TRBJ2-3	TRBV7-2	ASNPRLTGTTDTQY
TRBJ1-5	TRBV28	ASRSRDRVNQPQH
TRBJ1-2	TRBV10-3	AISKDRGFLGYGYT